This T cell receptor beta chain was documented in a study of Tregs in tolerant kidney transplant recipients (dated by TCRdb to the late 2010s). The study in broad terms: Before combined kidney and bone marrow transplantation, this study identified donor-specific regulatory T cells using TCRbeta sequencing and then followed those same cells after transplant. Several methods of expanding Tregs specific for an allogeneic donor were compared by TCRbeta repertoire sequencing in a few healthy controls.

What the research found in general, with its limitations: Because the study included only a small number of patients, the results must be confirmed in larger populations and under other immunosuppression protocols. The most biologically relevant and donor-specific TCRbeta repertoire appeared to be identified by expanding Tregs with activated donor B cells. Biological reproducibility was not examined directly, but technical replication error appeared to be minimal.

Thawed PBMCs were FACS-sorted into unstimulated Tregs (CD4+CD25+CD127-), CD4+ non-Tregs (CD4+CD25-), CD4 cells and CD8 cells. Healthy control blood came either as purchased buffy coats or from healthy volunteers. Healthy control blood was processed to PBMCs by Ficoll density gradient and cryopreserved, and patient PBMCs were collected before and after transplant. Genomic DNA was extracted from sorted cells with the QIAGEN DNeasy Blood and Tissue Kit for TCRbeta CDR3 sequencing. Through immunoSEQ, high-throughput TCRbeta CDR3 sequencing was done commercially, including PCR amplification with internal controls and bias correction. As for the authors' bioinformatics: Unique productive TCRbeta sequences were defined by CDR3 nucleotide sequence where primers matched, otherwise by CDR3 amino acid sequence with Vbeta and Jbeta genes. To correct for sorting error, sequences found in more than one sorted population at a frequency ratio of 2:1 or less were discarded, and the remaining shared sequences were assigned to the population with the higher frequency. Sequences were defined as donor-reactive when expanded at least 5-fold in CFSE-low cells versus unstimulated cells and present at a frequency of at least 0.01% in CFSE-low cells. Jensen-Shannon divergence calculated on the top 100 TCRbeta sequences ranked by frequency was used to measure repertoire divergence. When a sample had multiple sequencing runs, each run was corrected for sorting error separately and the runs were then pooled. TCRdb took over this immuneACCESS table, retaining in-frame rearrangements with V and J assigned. Such tables are incomplete; in checked studies, under half of the missing clones stem from an unresolved V gene, and the remainder is unexplained. V and J calls and clone size are those listed in that table; D and trimming were worked out from the DNA. Across this sample there are 200,000 to 300,000 clones, with about 86% seen only once. About 0.64% of the sample goes to the ten largest clones.

Concerning this clone: The antigen this receptor binds is unknown. One base away there is no much larger clone; base qualities are not given.

CDR3 length: 16 amino acids, cysteine to phenylalanine. The entry retains the CDR3 DNA only, 48 bases that are in frame from base 1. The germline V gene (reference sequence) yields MNHNY for CDR1 and SVGAGI for CDR2. The junction shows trimming of 2 bases on V and 0 bases on J, and the gene matches do not reach 1 base of it. The clonotype was recovered from a human donor in good health. Sequenced: CD4+ T cells from blood. The chain is encoded by TRBV6-6 joined to TRBJ2-6, with 7 bases aligning to TRBD1. The DNA sequence is TGTGCCAGCAGTTACACAGGGGACTCTGGGGCCAACGTCCTGACTTTC. The translation is CASSYTGDSGANVLTF.